This T cell receptor beta chain originates from a study of T cell changes during pregnancy in multiple sclerosis. Clones were read by immunoSEQ multiplex PCR, and TCRdb kept only the in-frame ones, dropping some. The data contain some 50,000 clones, roughly 92% of them singletons. Germline V gene sequence: CDR1 ENHRY, CDR2 SYGVKD. V gave up 6 bases and J gave up 6 bases; unmatched junction bases: 6. The length of the CDR3 is 14 residues. The sample in question was peripheral blood, obtained after pregnancy. The TCR was taken from a female donor with multiple sclerosis, enrolled in a pregnancy study. This rearrangement joins TRBV10-3 to TRBJ2-1; 9 bases agree with TRBD2. In DNA, the CDR3 is TGTGCCATCAGCACCAGCGGGGGGCTCAATGAGCAGTTCTTC. This sequence encodes CAISTSGGLNEQFF.